The 8 T cell receptor beta chains in this list originate from one sample, sequenced in a study of identical twins. TCRdb fed the 5' RACE reads into MiXCR, producing one record per CDR3 protein. The sample includes roughly 250,000 distinct CDR3 sequences, around 7% of them seen just once. These data were also reused for a study on yellow fever vaccine responses in identical twins.

The specimen sequenced was memory (CD45RO+) T cells sorted from blood. The receptors were gathered from a woman in her late teens or twenties in good health.

This clonotype was observed many times. The chain carries TRBV13 and TRBJ2-1, with 13 bases fitting TRBD2. CDR1 PRHDT and CDR2 FYEKMQ come from the germline V gene (reference sequence). V trimming: 3 bases; J trimming: 1 base; junction bases outside the gene matches: 3. This CDR3 has 17 amino acids. CDR3 region: CASSFRTSGSSYNEQFF. Written as DNA, the CDR3 is TGTGCCAGCAGCTTTAGGACTAGCGGGAGTTCCTACAATGAGCAGTTCTTC. The entire variable domain, with the rest obtained from reference TRBV13 and TRBJ2-1, is as follows: AAGVIQSPRHLIKEKRETATLKCYPIPRHDTVYWYQQGPGQDPQFLISFYEKMQSDKGSIPDRFSAQQFSDYHSELNMSSLELGDSALYFCASSFRTSGSSYNEQFFGPGTRLTVL.

This clonotype was observed a few times. The chain employs TRBV28 and TRBJ2-2; D call uncertain. Germline V gene sequence: CDR1 MDHEN, CDR2 SYDVKM. The CDR3 loop spans 12 amino acids. The germline V and J ends were trimmed by 6 bases and 4 bases, with 6 bases remaining between them. Here the CDR3 DNA reads TGTGCCAGCAGAACCGTCACCGGGGAGCTGTTTTTT. Its protein is CASRTVTGELFF.

This clonotype was recorded at least ten times. The V gene is TRBV5-6, the J gene TRBJ2-3, with 7 nucleotides matching TRBD2. The CDR3 is 17 residues long. J was trimmed by 2 bases and V by 3 bases; bases with no gene match: 12. Germline-derived CDR1 and CDR2 are SGHDT and YYEEEE. CDR3 in DNA: TGTGCCAGCAGCTCCAGACGGGACTACACTGACACAGATACGCAGTATTTT. Amino acids: CASSSRRDYTDTDTQYF.

In this sample, this clonotype turned up many times. This rearrangement joins TRBV20-1 to TRBJ2-3, with TRBD1 matching 9 bases. Looked up from germline, CDR1 is DFQATT and CDR2 is SNEGSKA (reference sequence). The CDR3 is made up of 16 amino acids. Unmatched junction bases numbered 9, after V lost 5 bases and J lost 0 bases. CDR3 residues: CSADTGTGTSTDTQYF. CDR3 nucleotides: TGCAGTGCTGACACCGGGACAGGGACTAGCACAGATACGCAGTATTTT.

The sample holds many counts of this clonotype. The chain carries TRBV2 and TRBJ2-3; 7 bases line up with TRBD1. The V segment lost 0 bases and the J segment 0 bases; nucleotides outside the gene matches: 9. Per the germline V gene, CDR1 is SNHLY and CDR2 is FYNNEI. The CDR3 spans 18 residues. The CDR3 here is CASSEALEQGSSTDTQYF. The CDR3 DNA sequence: TGTGCCAGCAGTGAAGCTTTAGAACAGGGGTCTAGCACAGATACGCAGTATTTT.

The V and J genes are TRBV28 and TRBJ2-5; 7 nucleotides line up with TRBD1. This CDR3 is built from 15 residues. The germline V gene has CDR1 MDHEN and CDR2 SYDVKM. Trimming at V came to 7 bases and at J to 5 bases, leaving 13 bases not matched to a gene. The CDR3 reads CASTLRTGSMETQYF. The CDR3 nucleotides read TGTGCCAGCACTCTGAGGACAGGATCAATGGAGACCCAGTACTTC.

This sequence joins TRBV4-1 and TRBJ1-4; D is uncertain. The CDR3 sequence is 15 residues long. Germline V CDR1 and CDR2: MGHRA, YSYEKL. V lost 0 bases and J lost 10, with 15 bases in between. This chain's CDR3 is CASSQDHGKSGKLFF. The CDR3 region has the DNA TGCGCCAGCAGCCAAGATCACGGGAAGTCTGGAAAACTGTTTTTT.

The chain couples TRBV11-2 to TRBJ1-1, with no clear D. Per germline, CDR1 SGHAT and CDR2 FQNNGV. Trimming took 1 base from V and 11 from J, leaving 8 bases between them. This CDR3 is 11 amino acids long. CDR3 nucleotide sequence: TGTGCCAGCAGCTTAGTGCGGGAGGCTTTCTTT. Its translation: CASSLVREAFF.